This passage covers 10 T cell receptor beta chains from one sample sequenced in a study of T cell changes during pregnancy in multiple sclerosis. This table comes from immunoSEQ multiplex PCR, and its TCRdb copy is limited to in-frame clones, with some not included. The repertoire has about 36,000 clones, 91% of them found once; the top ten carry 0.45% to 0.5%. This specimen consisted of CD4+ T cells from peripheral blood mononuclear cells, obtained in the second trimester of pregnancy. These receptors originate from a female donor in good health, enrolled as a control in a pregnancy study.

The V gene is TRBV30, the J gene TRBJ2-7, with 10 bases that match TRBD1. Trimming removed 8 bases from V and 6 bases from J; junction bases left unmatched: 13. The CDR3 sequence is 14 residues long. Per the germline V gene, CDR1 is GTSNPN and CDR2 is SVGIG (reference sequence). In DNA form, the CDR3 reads TGTGCCATTACACCGGGACAGGGGCTCTCCGAGCAGTACTTC. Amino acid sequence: CAITPGQGLSEQYF.

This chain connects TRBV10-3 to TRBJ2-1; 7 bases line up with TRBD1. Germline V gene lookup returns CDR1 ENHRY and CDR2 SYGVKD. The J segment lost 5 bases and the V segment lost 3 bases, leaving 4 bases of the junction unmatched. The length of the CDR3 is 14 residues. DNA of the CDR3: TGTGCCATCAGTGATGGGACAGCCAACAATGAGCAGTTCTTC. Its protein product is CAISDGTANNEQFF.

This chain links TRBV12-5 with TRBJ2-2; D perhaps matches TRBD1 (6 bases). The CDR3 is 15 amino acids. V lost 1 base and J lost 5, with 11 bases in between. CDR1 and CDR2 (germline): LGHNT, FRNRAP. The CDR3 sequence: CASGLGYRETGELFF. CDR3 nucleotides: TGTGCTAGTGGTTTGGGGTACAGGGAAACCGGGGAGCTGTTTTTT.

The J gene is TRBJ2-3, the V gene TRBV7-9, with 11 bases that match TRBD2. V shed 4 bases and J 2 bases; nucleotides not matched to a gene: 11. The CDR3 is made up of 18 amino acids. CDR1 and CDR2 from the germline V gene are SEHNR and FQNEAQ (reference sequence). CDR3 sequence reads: CASSWETGTSGATDTQYF. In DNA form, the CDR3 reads TGTGCCAGCAGCTGGGAGACCGGGACTAGCGGAGCCACAGATACGCAGTATTTT.

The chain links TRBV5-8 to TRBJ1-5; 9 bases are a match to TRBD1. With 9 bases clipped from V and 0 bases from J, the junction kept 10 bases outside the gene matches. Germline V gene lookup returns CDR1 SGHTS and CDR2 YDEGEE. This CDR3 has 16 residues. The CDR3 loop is CATGTGQSHSNQPQHF. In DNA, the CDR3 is TGTGCCACCGGGACAGGGCAAAGCCATAGCAATCAGCCCCAGCATTTT.

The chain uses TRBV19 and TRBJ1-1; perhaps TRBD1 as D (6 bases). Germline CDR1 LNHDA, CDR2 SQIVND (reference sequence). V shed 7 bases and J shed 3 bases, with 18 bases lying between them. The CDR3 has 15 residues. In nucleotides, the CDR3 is TGTGCCAGTACTCGGTCGGCACAGGGAGACACTGAAGCTTTCTTT. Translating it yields CASTRSAQGDTEAFF. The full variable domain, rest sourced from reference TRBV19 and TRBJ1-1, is DGGITQSPKYLFRKEGQNVTLSCEQNLNHDAMYWYRQDPGQGLRLIYYSQIVNDFQKGDIAEGYSVSREKKESFPLTVTSAQKNPTAFYLCASTRSAQGDTEAFFGQGTRLTVV.

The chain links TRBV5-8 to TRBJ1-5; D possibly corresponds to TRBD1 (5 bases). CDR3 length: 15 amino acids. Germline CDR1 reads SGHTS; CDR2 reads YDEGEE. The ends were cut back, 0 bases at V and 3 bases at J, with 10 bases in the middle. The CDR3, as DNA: TGTGCCAGCAGCTTGGAAGGGGATGACAATCAGCCCCAGCATTTT. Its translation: CASSLEGDDNQPQHF.

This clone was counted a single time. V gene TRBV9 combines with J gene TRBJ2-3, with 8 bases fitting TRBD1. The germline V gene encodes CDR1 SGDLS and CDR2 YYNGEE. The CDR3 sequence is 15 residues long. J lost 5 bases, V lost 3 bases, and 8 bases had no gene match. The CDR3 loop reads CASSADRVKIDTQYF. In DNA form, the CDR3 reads TGTGCCAGCAGCGCGGACAGGGTTAAAATAGATACGCAGTATTTT.

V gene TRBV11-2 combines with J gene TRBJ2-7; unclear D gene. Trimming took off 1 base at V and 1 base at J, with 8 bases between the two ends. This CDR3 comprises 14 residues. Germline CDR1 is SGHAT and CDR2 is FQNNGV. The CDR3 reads CASSLGVLSYEQYF. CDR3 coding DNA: TGTGCCAGCAGCTTAGGCGTGTTATCCTACGAGCAGTACTTC.

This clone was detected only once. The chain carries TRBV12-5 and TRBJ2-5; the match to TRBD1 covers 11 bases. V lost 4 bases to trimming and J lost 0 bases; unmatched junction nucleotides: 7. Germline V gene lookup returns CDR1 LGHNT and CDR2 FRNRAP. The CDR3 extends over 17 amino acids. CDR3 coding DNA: TGTGCTAGTGGTTGGGACAGGGGGAGGGGATACCAAGAGACCCAGTACTTC. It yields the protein CASGWDRGRGYQETQYF.